The rows below give T cell receptor beta chains drawn from one sample of a study of identifying expanded T cells in peripheral blood. Sequencing used immunoSEQ multiplex PCR; TCRdb keeps in-frame clones, though not all of them. The sample consists of under 130,000 clones, roughly 90% of them appearing once. Sequencing used blood. The receptors originated from a person aged 18 to 70 in good health. The CDR3 runs from the conserved cysteine through the conserved F or W. Each record gives: J gene, D gene, V gene, CDR3 protein. A D gene is named only where the DNA matches it firmly.

j_gene: TRBJ1-3; d_gene: TRBD1; v_gene: TRBV30; CDR3aa: CAWSPQGAAGNTIYF
j_gene: TRBJ2-7; d_gene: NA; v_gene: TRBV6-5; CDR3aa: CASSYSKGSYEQYF
j_gene: TRBJ1-5; d_gene: NA; v_gene: TRBV19; CDR3aa: CASSIYGYSNQPQHF
j_gene: TRBJ2-3; d_gene: TRBD2; v_gene: TRBV18; CDR3aa: CASSPSGGLPSIKDTQYF
j_gene: TRBJ2-1; d_gene: NA; v_gene: TRBV18; CDR3aa: CASSPQHYSYNEQFF
j_gene: TRBJ1-4; d_gene: NA; v_gene: TRBV18; CDR3aa: CASSPRLSRGKYSRATNEKLFF
j_gene: TRBJ2-1; d_gene: NA; v_gene: TRBV5-1; CDR3aa: CASSFSVYNEQFF
j_gene: TRBJ1-6; d_gene: NA; v_gene: TRBV6-1; CDR3aa: CASSESVRTFDSPLHF
j_gene: TRBJ2-1; d_gene: TRBD2; v_gene: TRBV4-3; CDR3aa: CASSSGGNYNEQFF
j_gene: TRBJ1-4; d_gene: NA; v_gene: TRBV4-3; CDR3aa: CASSQETANEKLFF
j_gene: TRBJ2-1; d_gene: NA; v_gene: TRBV27; CDR3aa: CASSFKNTKDEQFF
j_gene: TRBJ2-1; d_gene: TRBD1; v_gene: TRBV19; CDR3aa: CASSFRTGTWNEQFF
j_gene: TRBJ1-1; d_gene: NA; v_gene: TRBV30; CDR3aa: CAWSSPAFF
j_gene: TRBJ1-1; d_gene: NA; v_gene: TRBV18; CDR3aa: CASSPRGAGPGSNTEAFF
j_gene: TRBJ1-1; d_gene: NA; v_gene: TRBV4-1; CDR3aa: CASSQIPGHSNTEAFF
j_gene: TRBJ2-6; d_gene: TRBD1; v_gene: TRBV27; CDR3aa: CASSRTGGTGANVLTF
j_gene: TRBJ2-5; d_gene: TRBD1; v_gene: TRBV7-8; CDR3aa: CASSVGQGAKTQYF
j_gene: TRBJ2-7; d_gene: TRBD1; v_gene: TRBV4-3; CDR3aa: CASSQDWRQGSYEQYF
j_gene: TRBJ1-5; d_gene: NA; v_gene: TRBV6-5; CDR3aa: CASGQPQHF
j_gene: TRBJ2-5; d_gene: TRBD2; v_gene: TRBV7-8; CDR3aa: CASSSRGLAGRETQYF
j_gene: TRBJ1-2; d_gene: TRBD1; v_gene: TRBV14; CDR3aa: CASSDWDRPNYGYTF
j_gene: TRBJ1-6; d_gene: NA; v_gene: TRBV11-2; CDR3aa: CASSLSGLAPNSPLHF
j_gene: TRBJ1-2; d_gene: NA; v_gene: TRBV9; CDR3aa: CASSDDRPVYGYTF
j_gene: TRBJ2-7; d_gene: NA; v_gene: TRBV15; CDR3aa: CATSRDLGGSYEQYF
j_gene: TRBJ1-2; d_gene: NA; v_gene: TRBV5-1; CDR3aa: CASSPGAPYGYTF
j_gene: TRBJ1-5; d_gene: NA; v_gene: TRBV2; CDR3aa: CASSPTTDSNQPQHF
j_gene: TRBJ1-2; d_gene: NA; v_gene: TRBV28; CDR3aa: CASSRPEFVLYGYTF
j_gene: TRBJ1-6; d_gene: NA; v_gene: TRBV28; CDR3aa: CASSFDSSSYNSPLHF
j_gene: TRBJ2-2; d_gene: TRBD2; v_gene: TRBV5-4; CDR3aa: CASSLVAGGTGELFF
j_gene: TRBJ2-5; d_gene: TRBD2; v_gene: TRBV7-9; CDR3aa: CASSLDERGPQETQYF
j_gene: TRBJ1-1; d_gene: NA; v_gene: TRBV5-1; CDR3aa: CASSLGEGMNTEAFF
j_gene: TRBJ1-2; d_gene: NA; v_gene: TRBV28; CDR3aa: CASSSTRDRNYGYTF
j_gene: TRBJ1-1; d_gene: NA; v_gene: TRBV6-5; CDR3aa: CASRPGTWGTEAFF
j_gene: TRBJ2-3; d_gene: TRBD2; v_gene: TRBV7-2; CDR3aa: CASGGADTQYF
j_gene: TRBJ2-5; d_gene: TRBD1; v_gene: TRBV30; CDR3aa: CAWNRQGGETQYF
j_gene: TRBJ1-2; d_gene: NA; v_gene: TRBV5-8; CDR3aa: CASSRTLAGGYTF
j_gene: TRBJ2-3; d_gene: NA; v_gene: TRBV19; CDR3aa: CASSMVGARTDTQYF
j_gene: TRBJ1-6; d_gene: NA; v_gene: TRBV27; CDR3aa: CASSLLFREDSPLHF
j_gene: TRBJ2-5; d_gene: NA; v_gene: TRBV5-1; CDR3aa: CASKNGTFKETQYF
j_gene: TRBJ1-2; d_gene: NA; v_gene: TRBV4-3; CDR3aa: CASSQDWGVTYGYTF
j_gene: TRBJ2-1; d_gene: NA; v_gene: TRBV5-5; CDR3aa: CASSLGWGDNEQFF
j_gene: TRBJ2-4; d_gene: NA; v_gene: TRBV6-5; CDR3aa: CASSYSDPKDIQYF
j_gene: TRBJ1-4; d_gene: TRBD1; v_gene: TRBV9; CDR3aa: CASSVLGQAGEKLFF
j_gene: TRBJ2-2; d_gene: NA; v_gene: TRBV25-1; CDR3aa: CASSENTGELFF
j_gene: TRBJ2-3; d_gene: NA; v_gene: TRBV13; CDR3aa: CASSLEASRPTDTQYF